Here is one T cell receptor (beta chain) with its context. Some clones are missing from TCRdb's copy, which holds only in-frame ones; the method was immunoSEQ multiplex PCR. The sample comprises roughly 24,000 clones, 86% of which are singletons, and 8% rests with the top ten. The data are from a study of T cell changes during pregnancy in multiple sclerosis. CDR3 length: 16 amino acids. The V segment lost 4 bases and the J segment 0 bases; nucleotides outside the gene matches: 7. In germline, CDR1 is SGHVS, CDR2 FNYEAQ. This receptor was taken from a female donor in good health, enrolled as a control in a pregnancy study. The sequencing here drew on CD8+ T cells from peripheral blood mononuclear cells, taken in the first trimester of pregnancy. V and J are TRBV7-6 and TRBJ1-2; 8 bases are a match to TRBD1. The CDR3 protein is CASSSGGALTNYGYTF. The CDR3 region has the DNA TGTGCCAGCAGCTCAGGGGGCGCGTTAACTAACTATGGCTACACCTTC.